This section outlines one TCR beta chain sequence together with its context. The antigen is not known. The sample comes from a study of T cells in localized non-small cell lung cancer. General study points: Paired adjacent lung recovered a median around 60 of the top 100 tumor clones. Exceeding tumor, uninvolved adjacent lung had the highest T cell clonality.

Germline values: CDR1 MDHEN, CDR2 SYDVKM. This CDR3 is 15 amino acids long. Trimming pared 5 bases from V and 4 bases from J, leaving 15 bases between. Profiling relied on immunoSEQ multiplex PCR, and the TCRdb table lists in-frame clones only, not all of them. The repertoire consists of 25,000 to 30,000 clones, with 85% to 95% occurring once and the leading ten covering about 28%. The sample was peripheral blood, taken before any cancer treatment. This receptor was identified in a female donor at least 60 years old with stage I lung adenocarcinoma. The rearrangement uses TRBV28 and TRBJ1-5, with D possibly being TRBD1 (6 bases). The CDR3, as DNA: TGTGCCAGCAGTGAACAGACAGGATATAATCAGCCCCAGCATTTT. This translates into CASSEQTGYNQPQHF.